This TCR beta chain is from a study of OX40 agonist ivuxolimab in advanced cancers. General notes on the study: Ivuxolimab was an agonistic, fully human IgG2 monoclonal antibody directed against OX40 (CD134), a costimulatory receptor. Patients were allowed to have had prior anti-PD-1, anti-PD-L1 or anti-CTLA-4 therapy, and 30% to 50% of the dose-escalation patients had previously received checkpoint inhibitors. Partial responses occurred in three dose-escalation patients: two with cutaneous melanoma and one with hepatocellular carcinoma. A male proportion of 82.7% and a mean age of approximately 60 years, ranging from roughly 23 to 80, were recorded for the dose-escalation cohort. Intravenous ivuxolimab was administered to patients every 2 weeks at six dose levels: 0.01, 0.1, 0.3, 1.5, 3 and 10 mg/kg. The monotherapy dose-escalation portion (N of about 49 patients) of the phase I ivuxolimab trial is reported in the paper. Peripheral TCRbeta sequencing aimed to test whether ivuxolimab altered TCR sequence diversity and caused clonal T-cell expansion. Of the approximately 50 dose-escalation patients, hepatocellular carcinoma was present in about 20, melanoma in around 15, renal cell carcinoma in 9 and head and neck cancer in 9.

The CDR3 starts with the cysteine, ends with the phenylalanine, and has 15 residues. The CDR3 DNA has 45 bases and is translated from base 1. Per the germline V gene, SGHTA is the CDR1 and FQGNSA is the CDR2. Trimming costs V 6 bases and J 7 bases, and their ends lie 19 bases apart. For sequencing of the TCRbeta CDR3 region, genomic DNA was extracted from the sorted cells. The immunoSEQ Assay was used to sequence the TCRbeta CDR3 regions. Entries here come from immuneACCESS through TCRdb and include only in-frame sequences with V and J called. Some clones fail to appear in such tables; in the studies checked, an unresolved V gene covers under half of the shortfall, and the cause of the remainder is unknown. The sample table holds some 77,000 clones, of which 90% were seen once. The leading ten clones occupy around 2% of the sample. Study-level results and caveats: On average, CD8+ T cells showed more expanded clones than CD4+ T cells after ivuxolimab. Low levels of normalized T-cell clonal expansion were also seen in some patients who did not respond. Clonal expansion of both CD4+ and CD8+ blood T cells was observed from baseline to week 6 at doses 0.1 to 3.0 mg/kg. Partial responders in the 0.1-3.0 mg/kg groups had among the lowest normalized peripheral clonal expansion, especially among CD8+ T cells. Antigen specificity was not determined for the clonally expanded peripheral T cells.

Patients with autoimmune disease history or receiving systemic immunosuppression were excluded from the trial. In every dose cohort, peripheral blood was drawn for TCR sequencing at baseline, cycle 4 day 1, and cycle 7 day 1. Samples came from an open-label, multicenter, first-in-human phase I dose-escalation trial of ivuxolimab. The trial enrolled adults with locally advanced or metastatic head and neck squamous cell, hepatocellular, melanoma or renal cell carcinoma. Before TCR sequencing, CD4+ and CD8+ T cells were separately sorted from peripheral blood. This clone appeared once. Its antigen remains unidentified. No much larger clonotype is one base removed from it; base qualities were not supplied.

This specimen consisted of CD4+ or CD8+ T cells sorted from blood, obtained in a trial of the OX40 agonist ivuxolimab. The receptor comes from an adult with an advanced solid tumor such as melanoma, head and neck, liver or kidney cancer. The V and J genes are TRBV7-2 and TRBJ2-1; the D region possibly corresponds to TRBD2 (6 bases align). The CDR3 amino acid sequence is: CASSQSAGLRNEQFF. The DNA sequence follows: TGTGCCAGCAGTCAAAGCGCGGGATTAAGGAATGAGCAGTTCTTC.